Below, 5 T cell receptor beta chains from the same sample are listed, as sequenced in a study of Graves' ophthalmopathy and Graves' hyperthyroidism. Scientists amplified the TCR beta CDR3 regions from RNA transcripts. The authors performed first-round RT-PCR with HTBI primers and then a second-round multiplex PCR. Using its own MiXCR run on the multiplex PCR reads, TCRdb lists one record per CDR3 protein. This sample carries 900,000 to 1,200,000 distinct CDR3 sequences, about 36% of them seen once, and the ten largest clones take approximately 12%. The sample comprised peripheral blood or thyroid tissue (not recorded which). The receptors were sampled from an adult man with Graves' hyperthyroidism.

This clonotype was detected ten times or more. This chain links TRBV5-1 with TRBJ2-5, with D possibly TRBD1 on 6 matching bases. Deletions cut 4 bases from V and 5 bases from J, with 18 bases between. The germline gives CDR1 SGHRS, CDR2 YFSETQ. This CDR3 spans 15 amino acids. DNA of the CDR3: TGCGCCAGCAGCCCCGGACAGCCTACCTTGGAGACCCAGTACTTC. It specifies CASSPGQPTLETQYF.

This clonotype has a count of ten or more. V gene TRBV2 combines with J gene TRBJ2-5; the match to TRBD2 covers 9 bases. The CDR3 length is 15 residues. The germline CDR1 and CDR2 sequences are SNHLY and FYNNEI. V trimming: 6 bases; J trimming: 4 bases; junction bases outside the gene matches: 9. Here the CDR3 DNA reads TGTGCCAGCAGGGATCTAGCGGGATTAACAGAGACCCAGTACTTC. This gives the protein CASRDLAGLTETQYF.

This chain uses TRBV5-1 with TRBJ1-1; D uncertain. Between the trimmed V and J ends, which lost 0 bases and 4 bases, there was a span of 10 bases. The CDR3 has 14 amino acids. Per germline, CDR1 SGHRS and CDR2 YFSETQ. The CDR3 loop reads CASSLGGDTTEAFF. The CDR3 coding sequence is TGCGCCAGCAGCTTGGGGGGAGATACCACTGAAGCTTTCTTT.

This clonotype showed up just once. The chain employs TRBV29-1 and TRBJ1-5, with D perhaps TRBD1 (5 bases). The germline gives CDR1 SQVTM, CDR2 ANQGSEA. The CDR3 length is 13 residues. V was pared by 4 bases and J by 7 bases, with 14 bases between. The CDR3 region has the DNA TGCAGCGTTGGGGTAGGGCGGGGGCAGCCCCAGCATTTT. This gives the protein CSVGVGRGQPQHF.

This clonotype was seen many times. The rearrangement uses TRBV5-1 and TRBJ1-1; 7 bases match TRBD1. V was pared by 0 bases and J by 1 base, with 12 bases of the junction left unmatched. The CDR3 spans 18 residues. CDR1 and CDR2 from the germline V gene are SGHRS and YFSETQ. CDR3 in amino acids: CASSLGSNRGNWNTEAFF. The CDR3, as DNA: TGCGCCAGCAGCTTGGGCTCCAACAGGGGAAACTGGAACACTGAAGCTTTCTTT.